These 32 T cell receptor beta chains originate from one sample sequenced in a study of beta chain features in type 1 diabetes. TCRB transcripts that were expressed got sequenced, as all of the isolated RNA had been reverse transcribed. Sequencing was performed with immunoSEQ multiplex PCR; in TCRdb, only in-frame clones are kept and a portion is missing. The table shows fewer than 650,000 clones, with 15% to 17% occurring only once. The sample comprised naive CD4+ T cells from blood. These receptors were obtained from a man between 18 and 35 years old in good health.

The V gene is TRBV27, the J gene TRBJ1-2, with 7 bases that match TRBD1. The CDR3 sequence is 16 residues long. The germline V gene encodes CDR1 MNHEY and CDR2 SMNVEV (reference sequence). V lost 4 bases to trimming and J lost 1 base; unmatched junction nucleotides: 9. CDR3 sequence: CASSSPVDRVNYGYTF. The CDR3, as DNA: TGTGCCAGCAGTTCCCCGGTTGACAGGGTTAACTATGGCTACACCTTC.

This clone was seen a few times. The rearrangement uses TRBV7-9 and TRBJ1-2; tentatively, D is TRBD1 (5 bases). This CDR3 contains 16 residues. Germline assignment: CDR1 SEHNR and CDR2 FQNEAQ (reference sequence). V lost 5 bases and J lost 2, with 18 bases in between. The CDR3 region has the DNA TGTGCCAGCAGCCGCGCCGGGACCATGAAGAACTATGGCTACACCTTC. Its translation is CASSRAGTMKNYGYTF.

This clone was seen more than once but under ten times. The gene calls are TRBV9 and TRBJ2-1, with 7 bases identical to TRBD2. The ends lost 4 bases at V and 6 bases at J; junction bases unmatched: 10. The CDR3 is made up of 15 amino acids. Germline CDR1 SGDLS, CDR2 YYNGEE. CDR3 DNA sequence: TGTGCCAGCAGCCCAACAAGCGGGGCCCCCAATGAGCAGTTCTTC. Amino acids: CASSPTSGAPNEQFF. The full variable domain, completed using reference TRBV9 and TRBJ2-1, is DSGVTQTPKHLITATGQRVTLRCSPRSGDLSVYWYQQSLDQGLQFLIQYYNGEERAKGNILERFSAQQFPDLHSELNLSSLELGDSALYFCASSPTSGAPNEQFFGPGTRLTVL.

The chain recombines TRBV29-1 with TRBJ2-5, with D perhaps matching TRBD2 (5 bases). This CDR3 spans 17 amino acids. Germline V gene data show CDR1 as SQVTM and CDR2 as ANQGSEA. The V end lost 1 base, the J end lost 2 bases, and 20 bases lay between the germline ends. CDR3 residues: CSVEGIREQHRQETQYF. The DNA for the CDR3 is TGCAGCGTTGAAGGTATCCGGGAACAGCATCGTCAAGAGACCCAGTACTTC.

Remarks on this clone: Other DNA sequences within the sample encode an identical CDR3. The V gene is TRBV20-1, the J gene TRBJ1-2, with D possibly TRBD1 on 6 matching bases. V was shortened by 3 bases and J by 7 bases, with 9 bases between the two germline ends. Germline CDR1 is DFQATT and CDR2 is SNEGSKA (reference sequence). This CDR3 spans 11 amino acids. CDR3: CSASGGGGYTF. CDR3 sequence (DNA): TGCAGTGCTAGCGGGGGCGGTGGCTACACCTTC.

This clone was observed a few times. V gene TRBV15 combines with J gene TRBJ2-3; TRBD2 aligns across 8 bases. The CDR3 spans 16 residues. Germline CDR1 LNHNV, CDR2 YYDKDF (reference sequence). V shed 0 bases, J shed 3 bases, and the junction held 5 bases outside the gene matches. The CDR3 loop reads CATSREDSGGTDTQYF. CDR3 DNA sequence: TGTGCCACCAGCAGAGAGGACAGCGGGGGTACAGATACGCAGTATTTT.

This clone was counted between two and nine times. The V call is TRBV4-1, the J call TRBJ1-2; D not resolved. The ends were cut back, 3 bases at V and 0 bases at J, with 14 bases in the middle. Per germline, CDR1 MGHRA and CDR2 YSYEKL. The CDR3 extends over 16 amino acids. CDR3 DNA: TGCGCCAGCAGCCACCCTATGGCCCAAGCTAACTATGGCTACACCTTC. Its translation: CASSHPMAQANYGYTF.

This clone came up a few times. J is TRBJ1-2 and V is TRBV7-2; tentatively, D is TRBD1 (6 bases). V lost 5 bases and J lost 7, with 14 bases in between. CDR1 and CDR2 from the germline V gene are SGHTA and FQGNSA. The CDR3 has 13 residues. The CDR3 region has the DNA TGTGCCAGCAGCCCATCGGGGGGGCCTGGCTACACCTTC. Encoded protein: CASSPSGGPGYTF. The full variable domain, with the rest looked up from reference TRBV7-2 and TRBJ1-2, is GAGVSQSPSNKVTEKGKDVELRCDPISGHTALYWYRQSLGQGLEFLIYFQGNSAPDKSGLPSDRFSAERTGGSVSTLTIQRTQQEDSAVYLCASSPSGGPGYTFGSGTRLTVV.

The sample holds a few counts of this clone. V usage is TRBV25-1 and J usage is TRBJ1-3; possibly TRBD1 for D (5 bases). In germline, CDR1 is MGHDK, CDR2 SYGVNS. This CDR3 has 14 residues. Between the trimmed V and J ends, which lost 3 bases and 2 bases, there was a span of 8 bases. CDR3: CASSDPRAGNTIYF. The CDR3 DNA follows: TGTGCCAGCAGTGACCCCAGGGCTGGAAACACCATATATTTT.

The chain recombines TRBV7-9 with TRBJ1-2; D may be TRBD1 (6 bases). This CDR3 region has 14 residues. V gave up 4 bases and J gave up 8 bases, with 17 bases separating them. The germline V gene has CDR1 SEHNR and CDR2 FQNEAQ (reference sequence). In DNA, the CDR3 is TGTGCCAGCAGCTCGTGGGCGGGGGCTCCAGGCTACACCTTC. It encodes CASSSWAGAPGYTF.

In this sample, this clone turned up many times. This chain uses TRBV7-2 with TRBJ2-3; D unresolved. Trimming took off 6 bases at V and 4 bases at J, with 8 bases between the two ends. CDR3 length: 12 amino acids. Germline V gene lookup returns CDR1 SGHTA and CDR2 FQGNSA. The CDR3 protein is CASRPTADTQYF. The DNA for the CDR3 is TGTGCCAGCAGACCCACAGCAGATACGCAGTATTTT.

The rearrangement joins TRBV6-6 to TRBJ2-5, with 9 bases that match TRBD2. This CDR3 is built from 14 residues. The V segment lost 7 bases and the J segment 4 bases; nucleotides outside the gene matches: 7. Germline V gene data show CDR1 as MNHNY and CDR2 as SVGAGI (reference sequence). CDR3 region: CASKVAGGTETQYF. The CDR3 DNA reads TGTGCCAGCAAGGTGGCGGGAGGGACAGAGACCCAGTACTTC.

The rearrangement joins TRBV28 to TRBJ2-1, with D unresolved. V gave up 10 bases and J gave up 4 bases, with 8 bases separating them. Germline loops: CDR1 MDHEN, CDR2 SYDVKM. The length of the CDR3 is 11 residues. The CDR3 bases are TGTGCCACCTTCGCGTACAATGAGCAGTTCTTC. This sequence encodes CATFAYNEQFF.

The chain couples TRBV18 to TRBJ1-5, with D possibly matching TRBD1 (6 bases). Looked up from germline, CDR1 is KGHSH and CDR2 is LQKENI. The CDR3 has 16 residues. V shed 2 bases and J shed 6 bases, with 17 bases lying between them. Here the CDR3 DNA reads TGTGCCAGCTCACCATCACCGCAGGGGAGCGTTCAGCCCCAGCATTTT. This gives the protein CASSPSPQGSVQPQHF.

A few counts support this clone. V is TRBV5-6 and J is TRBJ1-4; D uncertain. This CDR3 comprises 13 residues. Germline-derived CDR1 and CDR2 are SGHDT and YYEEEE. The V and J ends lost 4 bases and 5 bases respectively, with 9 bases between them. In nucleotides, the CDR3 is TGTGCCAGCAGCCTCCCGAGCAATGAAAAACTGTTTTTT. Protein product: CASSLPSNEKLFF. Variable domain in full (rest from reference TRBV5-6 and TRBJ1-4): DAGVTQSPTHLIKTRGQQVTLRCSPKSGHDTVSWYQQALGQGPQFIFQYYEEEERQRGNFPDRFSGHQFPNYSSELNVNALLLGDSALYLCASSLPSNEKLFFGSGTQLSVL.

This clone was observed a few times. For the CDR3, the DNA is TGTGCCAGCAGCTTAAAGAGGACAGGTCACTATGGCTACACCTTC. Amino acid sequence: CASSLKRTGHYGYTF. The gene calls are TRBV7-9 and TRBJ1-2; 7 nucleotides line up with TRBD1. CDR1 is SEHNR and CDR2 is FQNEAQ in the germline V gene (reference sequence). This CDR3 is 15 amino acids long. V was pared by 2 bases and J by 3 bases, with 6 bases of the junction left unmatched.

This clone came up a few times. This chain joins TRBV9 and TRBJ2-5, with 10 bases fitting TRBD1. From germline, CDR1 is SGDLS and CDR2 YYNGEE. After removal of 4 bases from V and 5 bases from J, the junction contained 8 bases not matched to a gene. This CDR3 is 15 amino acids long. The CDR3 sequence is CASSTGGGQGETQYF. The DNA for the CDR3 is TGTGCCAGCAGCACCGGAGGGGGACAGGGGGAGACCCAGTACTTC.

V gene TRBV7-6 combines with J gene TRBJ2-1; the D is unclear. This CDR3 comprises 13 residues. CDR1 and CDR2 (germline): SGHVS, FNYEAQ. The germline V and J ends were trimmed by 3 bases and 6 bases, with 9 bases remaining between them. CDR3 nucleotide sequence: TGTGCCAGCAGCTTGAGCCAGCCCAATGAGCAGTTCTTC. Its protein is CASSLSQPNEQFF.

The chain recombines TRBV28 with TRBJ2-3; D remains ambiguous. The CDR3 has 14 residues. Germline lookup yields CDR1 MDHEN and CDR2 SYDVKM. V was cut by 2 bases and J by 1 base, with 7 bases left in between. The CDR3 reads CASSLIGRTDTQYF. CDR3 sequence (DNA): TGTGCCAGCAGTTTAATCGGGCGCACAGATACGCAGTATTTT.

This chain joins TRBV19 and TRBJ1-5; D uncertain. Trimming took 3 bases from V and 1 from J, leaving 22 bases between them. The V gene's germline CDR1 is LNHDA and CDR2 SQIVND (reference sequence). This CDR3 is 19 amino acids long. The CDR3 protein is CASSIGRSSLTASNQPQHF. The CDR3 DNA reads as TGTGCCAGTAGTATTGGGCGATCCTCGTTAACGGCAAGCAATCAGCCCCAGCATTTT. Using reference TRBV19 and TRBJ1-5 for the parts outside the CDR3, the full variable domain is DGGITQSPKYLFRKEGQNVTLSCEQNLNHDAMYWYRQDPGQGLRLIYYSQIVNDFQKGDIAEGYSVSREKKESFPLTVTSAQKNPTAFYLCASSIGRSSLTASNQPQHFGDGTRLSIL.

This rearrangement joins TRBV14 to TRBJ2-2, with D perhaps TRBD1 (6 bases). This CDR3 spans 15 amino acids. The V end lost 5 bases, the J end lost 0 bases, and 10 bases lay between the germline ends. Per the germline V gene, CDR1 is SGHDN and CDR2 is FVKESK. CDR3 bases: TGTGCCAGCAGCAAACGGGACACGAACACCGGGGAGCTGTTTTTT. Protein sequence: CASSKRDTNTGELFF.

The rearrangement uses TRBV4-2 and TRBJ2-5; D possibly corresponds to TRBD1 (5 bases). The V end was cut by 4 bases, the J end by 4 bases, with 13 bases between. This CDR3 contains 14 residues. In germline, CDR1 is LGHNA, CDR2 YNFKEQ. The CDR3 DNA is TGTGCCAGCAGCCTGGACAAGATAACAGAGACCCAGTACTTC. It is translated as CASSLDKITETQYF.

There are a few counts of this clone. V gene TRBV10-3 combines with J gene TRBJ1-3, with TRBD1 matching over 7 bases. The CDR3 extends over 14 amino acids. With V trimmed by 6 bases and J by 4 bases, 6 bases remained unmatched. CDR1 and CDR2 from the germline V gene are ENHRY and SYGVKD. The CDR3 nucleotides are TGTGCCATCAGCTTCACAGGGGACGGAAACACCATATATTTT. Translating gives CAISFTGDGNTIYF.

This clone was counted a few times. The chain carries TRBV6-5 and TRBJ2-5, with 9 nucleotides matching TRBD1. This CDR3 is 15 amino acids long. V lost 6 bases, J lost 6 bases, and 11 bases stayed unmatched. From germline, CDR1 is MNHEY and CDR2 SVGAGI. CDR3 in amino acids: CASSFRDRVVKTQYF. CDR3 nucleotide sequence: TGTGCCAGCAGCTTCCGGGACAGGGTCGTGAAGACCCAGTACTTC.

This clone occurred a few times. The same CDR3 is also encoded by other DNA sequences in this sample. The CDR3 loop is CASSPTGQGSYEQYF. The CDR3 DNA reads TGTGCCAGCTCACCAACGGGACAGGGCTCCTACGAGCAGTACTTC. The V call is TRBV18, the J call TRBJ2-7; TRBD1 aligns across 9 bases. The V gene end was trimmed by 2 bases and the J gene end by 0 bases; junction bases not matched to a gene: 2. The CDR3 extends over 15 amino acids. CDR1 is KGHSH and CDR2 is LQKENI in the germline V gene.

This clone was observed a handful of times. The J gene is TRBJ2-1, the V gene TRBV7-8, with D tentatively TRBD1 or TRBD2 (5 bases each). CDR1 and CDR2 from the germline V gene are SGHVS and FQNEAQ. The V and J ends lost 1 base and 6 bases respectively, with 19 bases between them. The CDR3 spans 17 residues. This CDR3 is CASSLVVGVQGGNEQFF. CDR3 sequence (DNA): TGTGCCAGCAGCTTAGTGGTAGGGGTACAAGGAGGCAATGAGCAGTTCTTC.

The rearrangement links TRBV28 to TRBJ2-2, with a possible D match to TRBD2 (5 bases). The germline V gene encodes CDR1 MDHEN and CDR2 SYDVKM. V was shortened by 4 bases and J by 5 bases, with 20 bases between the two germline ends. CDR3 length: 17 residues. The CDR3 nucleotides read TGTGCCAGCAGTTCGAGGGCATGGGGAATCAATACCGGGGAGCTGTTTTTT. Its protein is CASSSRAWGINTGELFF.

This clone was counted a few times. The chain recombines TRBV15 with TRBJ2-4; tentatively, D is TRBD1 or TRBD2 (5 bases each). The CDR3 sequence is 14 residues long. Germline assignment: CDR1 LNHNV and CDR2 YYDKDF (reference sequence). V dropped 5 bases and J dropped 7 bases, with 15 bases sitting between them. CDR3 sequence: CATSRQSGLNIQYF. CDR3 DNA sequence: TGTGCCACCAGCCGCCAGTCGGGGCTGAACATTCAGTACTTC.

This sequence joins TRBV11-2 and TRBJ1-1; a weak D match, TRBD1 (5 bases). In germline, CDR1 is SGHAT, CDR2 FQNNGV. V was clipped by 5 bases and J by 4 bases, with 14 bases between them. This CDR3 is built from 14 residues. The CDR3: CASSRLYRGTEAFF. The CDR3 bases are TGTGCCAGCAGCCGATTGTATAGGGGCACTGAAGCTTTCTTT.

This clone was detected only a few times. The CDR3 coding sequence is TGCGCCAGCAGCCAGTCAGGGGGCGGGGAGGGCACAGATACGCAGTATTTT. As protein: CASSQSGGGEGTDTQYF. This chain joins TRBV4-3 and TRBJ2-3, with 8 bases that match TRBD1. CDR1 is LGHNA, CDR2 YSLEER, per germline. This CDR3 region has 17 residues. J was trimmed by 1 base and V by 3 bases; bases with no gene match: 9.

The rearrangement uses TRBV19 and TRBJ2-6, with 11 bases fitting TRBD1. This CDR3 contains 17 residues. J was trimmed by 2 bases and V by 5 bases; bases with no gene match: 5. CDR1 is LNHDA, CDR2 SQIVND, per germline (reference sequence). The CDR3, as DNA: TGTGCCAGTAGTCCGGGGACAGGGGGAACTGGGGCCAACGTCCTGACTTTC. This sequence encodes CASSPGTGGTGANVLTF.

This chain links TRBV6-6 with TRBJ2-2; D call uncertain. Trimming took off 0 bases at V and 5 bases at J, with 10 bases between the two ends. CDR1 MNHNY and CDR2 SVGAGI come from the germline V gene (reference sequence). The CDR3 covers 15 residues. The CDR3 sequence is CASSYSRVGTGELFF. In nucleotides, the CDR3 is TGTGCCAGCAGTTACTCTAGGGTGGGGACCGGGGAGCTGTTTTTT.